This entry lists 30 T cell receptor beta chains sequenced from one sample in a study of identical twins. One entry per CDR3 protein, called by TCRdb with MiXCR from the 5' RACE reads. Of 650,000 to 750,000 distinct CDR3 sequences listed, approximately 21% are singletons. These sequences were also reported in another study, on T cells expressing NK-cell markers.

The sequenced sample consisted of PBMCs. These receptors were obtained from a woman younger than 30 in good health.

This chain connects TRBV4-2 to TRBJ2-1; perhaps TRBD2 as D (5 bases). Trimming left V 0 bases short and J 5 bases short, with 14 bases between. CDR1 is LGHNA and CDR2 is YNFKEQ in the germline V gene. The CDR3 contains 16 residues. The DNA for the CDR3 is TGTGCCAGCAGCCAAGATCCGGGGATAGTCCACAATGAGCAGTTCTTC. Translation gives CASSQDPGIVHNEQFF.

The J gene is TRBJ1-2, the V gene TRBV20-1; possibly TRBD1 for D (6 bases). V was pared by 0 bases and J by 4 bases, with 15 bases between. The CDR3 has 15 residues. CDR1 is DFQATT, CDR2 SNEGSKA, per germline (reference sequence). The CDR3 loop reads CSARDPRGRLYGYTF. CDR3 bases: TGCAGTGCTAGAGATCCCAGGGGAAGGCTCTATGGCTACACCTTC.

The CDR3 sequence: CATSDTNTDTQYF. In nucleotides, the CDR3 is TGTGCCACCAGCGACACGAACACAGATACGCAGTATTTT. The chain is built from TRBV24-1 and TRBJ2-3; D gene unclear. CDR3 length: 13 amino acids. V lost 7 bases and J 2 bases, leaving 9 bases between the germline ends. Germline values: CDR1 KGHDR, CDR2 SFDVKD.

The chain is built from TRBV10-3 and TRBJ2-5; D call uncertain. This CDR3 has 12 amino acids. V lost 10 bases and J lost 9, with 18 bases in between. Germline V gene sequence: CDR1 ENHRY, CDR2 SYGVKD. CDR3 residues: CATPPFWRAQYF. The CDR3 DNA is TGTGCCACCCCCCCATTCTGGAGAGCCCAGTACTTC.

The J gene is TRBJ2-5, the V gene TRBV3-1; 9 bases fit TRBD2. Trimming at V came to 4 bases and at J to 2 bases, leaving 11 bases not matched to a gene. The germline gives CDR1 LGHDT, CDR2 YNNKEL (reference sequence). The CDR3 consists of 17 residues. CDR3 DNA: TGTGCCAGCAGCCCACTGACTAGCGGCAAAATACAAGAGACCCAGTACTTC. Amino acid sequence: CASSPLTSGKIQETQYF.

The genes are TRBV10-1 and TRBJ2-2; D unresolved. Germline V gene sequence: CDR1 WNHNN, CDR2 SYGVQD (reference sequence). This CDR3 comprises 13 residues. Deletions cut 0 bases from V and 6 bases from J, with 5 bases between. The CDR3 is CASSESIPGELFF. Here the CDR3 DNA reads TGCGCCAGCAGTGAGTCGATCCCCGGGGAGCTGTTTTTT.

The rearrangement joins TRBV5-1 to TRBJ2-7, with 14 nucleotides matching TRBD2. Germline values: CDR1 SGHRS, CDR2 YFSETQ. V trimming: 0 bases; J trimming: 5 bases; junction bases outside the gene matches: 1. The CDR3 loop spans 15 amino acids. CDR3 region: CASSLGGLAGDEQYF. As DNA, the CDR3 is TGCGCCAGCAGCTTGGGGGGACTAGCGGGAGACGAGCAGTACTTC. The full variable domain, rest sourced from reference TRBV5-1 and TRBJ2-7, is KAGVTQTPRYLIKTRGQQVTLSCSPISGHRSVSWYQQTPGQGLQFLFEYFSETQRNKGNFPGRFSGRQFSNSRSEMNVSTLELGDSALYLCASSLGGLAGDEQYFGPGTRLTVT.

This clonotype was seen a few times. The V and J genes are TRBV7-9 and TRBJ2-1, with D tentatively TRBD2 (6 bases). Germline V lookup: CDR1 SEHNR, CDR2 FQNEAQ (reference sequence). The CDR3 length is 11 residues. The V and J ends lost 5 bases and 11 bases respectively, with 10 bases between them. CDR3 in amino acids: CASSPGVKQFF. CDR3 DNA sequence: TGTGCCAGCAGCCCGGGAGTGAAGCAGTTCTTC.

This chain links TRBV7-9 with TRBJ2-5; D is uncertain. Germline values: CDR1 SEHNR, CDR2 FQNEAQ (reference sequence). CDR3 length: 14 residues. V was shortened by 1 base and J by 1 base, with 7 bases between the two germline ends. CDR3 in amino acids: CASSLGAAQETQYF. DNA of the CDR3: TGTGCCAGCAGCTTAGGGGCAGCCCAAGAGACCCAGTACTTC.

The chain combines TRBV7-2 with TRBJ2-5; possible D gene TRBD1, 6 bases. CDR1 is SGHTA, CDR2 FQGNSA, per germline. Trimming cost V 6 bases and J 1 base, with 9 bases left between them. This CDR3 comprises 13 residues. CDR3 coding DNA: TGTGCCAGCAGAACAGGGTCCCAAGAGACCCAGTACTTC. This sequence encodes CASRTGSQETQYF.

This clonotype was seen many times. CDR3 coding DNA: TGTGCCAGCAGTCCGAAGACTAGCGGGAGGGTACACTACGAGCAGTACTTC. Its translation is CASSPKTSGRVHYEQYF. The chain employs TRBV12-3 or TRBV12-4 and TRBJ2-7, with 14 nucleotides matching TRBD2. The junction had 9 bases not matched to a gene; V was cut back by 5 bases and J by 3 bases. The CDR3 spans 17 residues.

V gene TRBV20-1 combines with J gene TRBJ2-5, with unresolved D. CDR1 and CDR2 from the germline V gene are DFQATT and SNEGSKA (reference sequence). The CDR3 totals 13 residues. Trimming stripped 4 bases from V and 0 bases from J, with 9 bases between. CDR3 protein: CSAIDQNQETQYF. The CDR3 DNA sequence: TGCAGTGCTATCGACCAGAACCAAGAGACCCAGTACTTC.

This clonotype was counted a few times. The CDR3: CASSLAMQEIDTQYF. Here the CDR3 DNA reads TGCGCCAGCAGCTTGGCCATGCAGGAGATCGATACGCAGTATTTT. The chain couples TRBV5-1 to TRBJ2-3; D uncertain. V was shortened by 0 bases and J by 6 bases, with 14 bases between the two germline ends. This CDR3 has 15 residues. Germline loops: CDR1 SGHRS, CDR2 YFSETQ.

This chain connects TRBV7-9 to TRBJ2-7; 9 bases line up with TRBD2. Germline V lookup: CDR1 SEHNR, CDR2 FQNEAQ (reference sequence). The V and J ends lost 4 bases and 8 bases, in that order; junction bases with no gene match: 15. The CDR3 length is 16 residues. This CDR3 reads CASSWGVQREAAKQYF. The CDR3 bases are TGTGCCAGCAGCTGGGGGGTTCAGCGGGAGGCGGCTAAGCAGTACTTC.

In DNA form, the CDR3 reads TGTGCCAGCAGCTTGGCTCTCCGGAGCTCCTACAATGAGCAGTTCTTC. Protein: CASSLALRSSYNEQFF. The J gene is TRBJ2-1, the V gene TRBV5-4; D call uncertain. This CDR3 comprises 16 residues. Between the trimmed V and J ends, which lost 0 bases and 0 bases, there was a span of 10 bases. Germline V gene data show CDR1 as SGHNT and CDR2 as YYREEE (reference sequence).

V gene TRBV20-1 combines with J gene TRBJ2-1, with D tentatively TRBD2 (5 bases). CDR1 DFQATT and CDR2 SNEGSKA come from the germline V gene (reference sequence). Between the trimmed V and J ends, which lost 6 bases and 0 bases, there was a span of 12 bases. The CDR3 contains 14 residues. The CDR3 DNA reads as TGCAGTGCGCACGAGGGAAACTCCTACAATGAGCAGTTCTTC. Encoded protein: CSAHEGNSYNEQFF.

This clonotype showed up just a few times. The rearrangement links TRBV20-1 to TRBJ2-5; 11 nucleotides line up with TRBD2. The CDR3 loop spans 14 amino acids. Germline assignment: CDR1 DFQATT and CDR2 SNEGSKA (reference sequence). V lost 0 bases to trimming and J lost 11 bases; unmatched junction nucleotides: 8. CDR3 sequence: CSARDLAGGPRQYF. The CDR3 nucleotides are TGCAGTGCTAGAGATCTAGCGGGGGGCCCCCGTCAGTACTTC.

The chain couples TRBV20-1 to TRBJ2-3, with D unresolved. The CDR3 is 13 amino acids. V lost 0 bases and J lost 1, with 5 bases in between. Germline loops: CDR1 DFQATT, CDR2 SNEGSKA (reference sequence). CDR3 sequence (DNA): TGCAGTGCTAGAGATGGCCGCACAGATACGCAGTATTTT. Protein: CSARDGRTDTQYF.

The chain has TRBV5-1 and TRBJ1-5; 7 bases match TRBD1. Germline V gene sequence: CDR1 SGHRS, CDR2 YFSETQ. The CDR3 sequence is 14 residues long. V lost 0 bases to trimming and J lost 4 bases; unmatched junction nucleotides: 1. The CDR3 nucleotides read TGCGCCAGCAGCTTGGAGACAGGGAATCAGCCCCAGCATTTT. It specifies CASSLETGNQPQHF.

This clonotype was detected many times. In DNA, the CDR3 is TGCGCCAGCAGCCTCAGGACAGACACCGGGGAGCTGTTTTTT. Residues: CASSLRTDTGELFF. The chain couples TRBV5-1 to TRBJ2-2; possible D gene TRBD1, 6 bases. CDR1 is SGHRS, CDR2 YFSETQ, per germline. This CDR3 comprises 14 residues. Trimming took off 4 bases at V and 3 bases at J, with 10 bases between the two ends.

V is TRBV15 and J is TRBJ2-1; the D gene is possibly TRBD1 (5 bases). Germline CDR1 is LNHNV and CDR2 is YYDKDF (reference sequence). Trimming shortened V by 0 bases and J by 2 bases, and 14 bases separated the two germline ends. The CDR3 runs 17 residues. This CDR3 reads CATSRDPVTATYNEQFF. The CDR3 nucleotides are TGTGCCACCAGCAGAGATCCTGTGACAGCTACCTACAATGAGCAGTTCTTC. The whole variable domain, filled in from reference TRBV15 and TRBJ2-1, reads DAMVIQNPRYQVTQFGKPVTLSCSQTLNHNVMYWYQQKSSQAPKLLFHYYDKDFNNEADTPDNFQSRRPNTSFCFLDIRSPGLGDTAMYLCATSRDPVTATYNEQFFGPGTRLTVL.

This clonotype appeared a single time. V is TRBV15 and J is TRBJ2-2, with TRBD2 identical over 8 bases. Germline lookup yields CDR1 LNHNV and CDR2 YYDKDF (reference sequence). The V gene end was trimmed by 10 bases and the J gene end by 3 bases; junction bases not matched to a gene: 10. The CDR3 runs 15 residues. In DNA, the CDR3 is TGTGCCAGCGGGAGGAAGGGTAGGGACACCGGGGAGCTGTTTTTT. The encoded protein is CASGRKGRDTGELFF.

The V call is TRBV3-1, the J call TRBJ1-2; D is ambiguous. The CDR3 spans 14 residues. Trimming shortened V by 0 bases and J by 2 bases, and 7 bases separated the two germline ends. Germline CDR1 and CDR2: LGHDT and YNNKEL (reference sequence). The CDR3 nucleotides are TGTGCCAGCAGCCAAGATCTACGGAACTATGGCTACACCTTC. It is translated as CASSQDLRNYGYTF.

The chain uses TRBV7-6 and TRBJ2-7, with D hard to call. Deletions cut 0 bases from V and 1 base from J, with 7 bases between. CDR3 length: 14 amino acids. Germline assignment: CDR1 SGHVS and CDR2 FNYEAQ. CDR3 in DNA: TGTGCCAGCAGCTTAGCGCTGCTTTCCTACGAGCAGTACTTC. This codes for CASSLALLSYEQYF.

The rearrangement joins TRBV5-1 to TRBJ2-3; D is possibly TRBD2 (5 bases). Trimming pared 10 bases from V and 0 bases from J, leaving 12 bases between. The CDR3 has 13 amino acids. Germline CDR1 SGHRS, CDR2 YFSETQ. The CDR3 loop is CASAGTSTDTQYF. In nucleotides, the CDR3 is TGCGCCTCGGCGGGTACTAGCACAGATACGCAGTATTTT.

This sequence joins TRBV5-1 and TRBJ2-7; 8 bases are shared with TRBD1. J lost 9 bases, V lost 4 bases, and 15 bases had no gene match. From germline, CDR1 is SGHRS and CDR2 YFSETQ. The CDR3 spans 15 residues. Here the CDR3 DNA reads TGCGCCAGCAGCCCCAATCCCGGGACAGGTGTCGGGCAGTACTTC. Its protein is CASSPNPGTGVGQYF.

This clonotype has a handful of counts. This chain uses TRBV6-5 with TRBJ2-7; 10 nucleotides match TRBD1. The CDR3 runs to 14 residues. Germline lookup yields CDR1 MNHEY and CDR2 SVGAGI. V lost 0 bases to trimming and J lost 5 bases; unmatched junction nucleotides: 1. CDR3 nucleotide sequence: TGTGCCAGCAGTTACTCGGGACAGGGGCACGAGCAGTACTTC. Translating gives CASSYSGQGHEQYF.

This clonotype was seen repeatedly, ten times or more. The chain uses TRBV6-4 and TRBJ2-3, with 7 bases fitting TRBD2. CDR3 length: 15 amino acids. V shed 3 bases, J shed 3 bases, and the junction held 6 bases outside the gene matches. Germline lookup yields CDR1 MRHNA and CDR2 SNTAGT. Here the CDR3 DNA reads TGTGCCAGCAGTGAGTCTAGCGGAAGTACAGATACGCAGTATTTT. This gives the protein CASSESSGSTDTQYF.

This clonotype was seen at least ten times. The CDR3 protein is CSASVAGGMNTQYF. CDR3 nucleotides: TGCAGTGCTAGTGTAGCGGGGGGCATGAATACGCAGTATTTT. The chain uses TRBV20-1 and TRBJ2-3, with 10 bases matching TRBD2. The V and J ends lost 3 bases and 7 bases, in that order; junction bases with no gene match: 7. This CDR3 is built from 14 residues. Looked up from germline, CDR1 is DFQATT and CDR2 is SNEGSKA (reference sequence).

V gene TRBV10-3 combines with J gene TRBJ2-1; D is perhaps TRBD2 (5 bases). With 8 bases removed from V and 7 bases from J, the gap between germline ends came to 18 bases. This CDR3 is 14 amino acids long. The V gene's germline CDR1 is ENHRY and CDR2 SYGVKD. The CDR3: CAIRVGGTLNEQFF. The CDR3 region has the DNA TGTGCCATCCGAGTAGGAGGTACTTTGAATGAGCAGTTCTTC.